This T cell receptor beta chain was profiled in a study of blood T cell repertoires in COVID-19. The overall study: The United States, Italy and Spain were the sources of the acute and convalescent COVID-19 samples.

Under the authors' procedure: Estimates of nucleated cell counts were drawn from the amplification of reference gene primers. Assay used: immunoSEQ multiplex PCR; TCRdb lists only in-frame clones, some missing. V and J calls and clone size follow that table, whereas D and trimming were derived from the DNA. The table has fewer than 35,000 clones, roughly 89% seen once. The V end lost 5 bases, the J end lost 1 base, and 9 bases lay between the germline ends. The CDR3 contains 14 residues. Germline V gene lookup returns CDR1 SNHLY and CDR2 FYNNEI. The chain couples TRBV2 to TRBJ1-5; D may be TRBD1 (6 bases). Input material: peripheral blood. The receptor was isolated from a man in his 60s with active COVID-19. For the CDR3, the DNA is TGTGCCAGCAGTAGTCAGGGGAGCAATCAGCCCCAGCATTTT. Protein sequence: CASSSQGSNQPQHF. The complete variable domain, with remaining parts taken from reference TRBV2 and TRBJ1-5, reads EPEVTQTPSHQVTQMGQEVILRCVPISNHLYFYWYRQILGQKVEFLVSFYNNEISEKSEIFDDQFSVERPDGSNFTLKIRSTKLEDSAMYFCASSSQGSNQPQHFGDGTRLSIL.